This T cell receptor (beta chain) was observed in a study of blood T cell repertoires in COVID-19. About the research overall: Acute and convalescent COVID-19 specimens originated in the United States, Italy and Spain.

TCRdb keeps only in-frame clones here, not all; method: immunoSEQ multiplex PCR. This table holds some 200,000 clones, more than 65% found once. This CDR3 has 14 amino acids. Between the trimmed V and J ends, which lost 5 bases and 5 bases, there was a span of 12 bases. Germline V gene data show CDR1 as SGHNT and CDR2 as YENEEA. The sequence was collected from a woman aged 40 to 49 who had recovered from COVID-19. Material: peripheral blood. The chain uses TRBV11-3 and TRBJ2-2; D is uncertain. The CDR3 nucleotides read TGTGCCAGCAGCCAACCTTCGAGGACCGGGGAGCTGTTTTTT. Translated, it gives CASSQPSRTGELFF.